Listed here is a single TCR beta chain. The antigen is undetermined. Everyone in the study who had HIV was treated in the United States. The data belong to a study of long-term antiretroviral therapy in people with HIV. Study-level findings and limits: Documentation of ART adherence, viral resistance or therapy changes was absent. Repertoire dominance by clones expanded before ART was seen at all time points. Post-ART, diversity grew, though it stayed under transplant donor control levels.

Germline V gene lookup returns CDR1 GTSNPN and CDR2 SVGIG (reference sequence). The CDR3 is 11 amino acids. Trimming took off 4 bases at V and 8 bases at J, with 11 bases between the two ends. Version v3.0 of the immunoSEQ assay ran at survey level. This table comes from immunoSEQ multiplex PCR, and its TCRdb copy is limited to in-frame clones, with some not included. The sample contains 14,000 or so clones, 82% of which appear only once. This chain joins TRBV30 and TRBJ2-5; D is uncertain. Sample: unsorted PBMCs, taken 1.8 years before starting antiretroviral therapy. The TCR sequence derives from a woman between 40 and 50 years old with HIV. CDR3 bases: TGTGCCTGGACCCCATTGGGCACCCAGTACTTC. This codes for CAWTPLGTQYF.